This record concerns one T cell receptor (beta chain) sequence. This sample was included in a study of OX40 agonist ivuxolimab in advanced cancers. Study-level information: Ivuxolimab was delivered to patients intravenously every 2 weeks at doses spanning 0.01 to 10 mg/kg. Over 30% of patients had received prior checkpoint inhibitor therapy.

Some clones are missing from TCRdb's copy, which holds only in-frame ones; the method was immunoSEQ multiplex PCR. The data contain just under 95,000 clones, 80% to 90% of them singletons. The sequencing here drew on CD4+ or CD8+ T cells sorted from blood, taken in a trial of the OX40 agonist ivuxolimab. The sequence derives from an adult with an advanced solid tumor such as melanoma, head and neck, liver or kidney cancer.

The CDR3 region is CASSKGASRYEQYF. In DNA form, the CDR3 reads TGTGCCAGCAGCAAAGGGGCTAGCAGATACGAGCAGTACTTC. The V call is TRBV21-1, the J call TRBJ2-7; the table's D call, TRBD2, has no DNA check behind it. TRBV21-1 constitutes a pseudogene. The CDR3 spans 14 residues.